This paragraph reports one TCR beta chain. The germline gene is not matched at one end of the junction; a read error may be the cause. This sample is drawn from a study of blood T cell repertoires in COVID-19. Germline-derived CDR1 and CDR2 are LGHNA and YNFKEQ. The CDR3 extends over 16 amino acids. Repertoires were generated with immunoSEQ multiplex PCR, while TCRdb's copy carries only in-frame clones and drops some. Here the sample spans 200,000 to 250,000 clones, over 80% being singletons. This chain connects TRBV4-2 to TRBJ2-1, with 9 bases that match TRBD2. The sequenced sample was peripheral blood. This TCR was recovered from a young woman with COVID-19, enrolled during active disease. This CDR3 reads CASSQETSGAYHEQFF. The CDR3 DNA reads as TGTGCCAGCAGCCAAGAGACTAGCGGAGCCTACCATGAGCAGTTCTTC.